This TCR beta chain was retrieved from a study of blood T cell repertoires in COVID-19. Study in general: Italy, Spain and the United States were the sources of the convalescent and acute COVID-19 samples.

The length of the CDR3 is 13 residues. The germline CDR1 and CDR2 sequences are MNHEY and SVGAGI. After removal of 6 bases from V and 10 bases from J, the junction contained 8 bases not matched to a gene. Measured with immunoSEQ multiplex PCR; TCRdb has only the in-frame clones, and not every one. The sample lists roughly 140,000 clones, under 90% occurring once. Participants reported their clinical history, and cohort assignment relied on those reports. This clonotype was sampled from a woman aged 18-29 years who had been exposed to COVID-19. V gene TRBV6-5 combines with J gene TRBJ1-4; TRBD1 matches at 7 bases. Source material: PBMCs or T cells enriched from blood (not recorded which). The CDR3 sequence is CASRRQQGVKLFF. CDR3 bases: TGTGCCAGCAGACGACAGCAGGGGGTAAAACTGTTTTTT.